Listed below are T cell receptor beta chains from one sample, sequenced in a study of somatic mutations in cytotoxic T cells in rheumatoid arthritis. TCRdb's table, derived via immunoSEQ multiplex PCR, lists solely in-frame clones and lacks some. The data contain 18,000 or so clones, about 73% of them singletons. Sequences were obtained from CD8+ T cells sorted from blood. Every receptor here comes from a woman aged 55 to 70 in good health. Each CDR3 is given with its conserved first and last residue. The D gene is left open where the match is weak. Expanded clones are given a class, and other clones once, few, many or no size at all.

d_call	j_call	clone_size	v_call	cdr3_aa	cdr3_nt
-	TRBJ1-5	-	TRBV5-8	CASSRQENQPQHF	TGTGCCAGCAGCCGCCAGGAGAATCAGCCCCAGCATTTT
TRBD2	TRBJ2-7	few	TRBV6-5	CASSQTSGSSYEQYF	TGTGCCAGCAGCCAGACTAGCGGTAGCTCCTACGAGCAGTACTTC
-	TRBJ1-6	-	TRBV5-4	CASSLLGAAYNSPLHF	TGTGCCAGCAGCTTACTGGGGGCGGCCTATAATTCACCCCTCCACTTT
-	TRBJ2-7	-	TRBV10-3	CAITDKASYEQYF	TGTGCCATCACGGACAAAGCCTCCTACGAGCAGTACTTC
-	TRBJ2-3	-	TRBV9	CASSRTPQDADTQYF	TGTGCCAGCAGCCGGACACCCCAGGACGCAGATACGCAGTATTTT
TRBD1	TRBJ2-2	-	TRBV6-4	CASSDGTGATGELFF	TGTGCCAGCAGTGACGGGACAGGCGCCACCGGGGAGCTGTTTTTT
-	TRBJ2-7	few	TRBV21-1	CASSNSTGTSYEQYF	TGTGCCAGCAGCAATAGTACAGGGACTTCCTACGAGCAGTACTTC
-	TRBJ2-1	-	TRBV10-2	CASSEGVVNEQFF	TGCGCCAGCAGTGAGGGGGTAGTAAATGAGCAGTTCTTC
-	TRBJ1-2	once	TRBV7-8	CASSKTGTGNYGYTF	TGTGCCAGCAGCAAAACCGGGACGGGGAACTATGGCTACACCTTC
-	TRBJ1-1	few	TRBV27	CASSLRGGNTEAFF	TGTGCCAGCAGTTTGCGGGGTGGAAACACTGAAGCTTTCTTT
TRBD1	TRBJ1-2	-	TRBV6-1	CASSEGTGTGGDGYTF	TGTGCCAGCAGTGAAGGGACCGGGACAGGGGGCGATGGCTACACCTTC
TRBD1	TRBJ1-1	-	TRBV18	CASSVAGTGVTEAFF	TGTGCCAGCTCAGTAGCCGGGACAGGGGTAACTGAAGCTTTCTTT
-	TRBJ1-1	-	TRBV28	CASSLVRNTEAFF	TGTGCCAGCAGTTTGGTAAGGAACACTGAAGCTTTCTTT
-	TRBJ2-7	-	TRBV4-2	CASSLRQGPYEQYF	TGTGCCAGCAGCCTCCGCCAAGGCCCCTACGAGCAGTACTTC
TRBD1	TRBJ2-1	-	TRBV27	CASLSGQGMNEQFF	TGTGCCAGTTTGAGCGGACAGGGGATGAATGAGCAGTTCTTC
-	TRBJ2-5	-	TRBV25-1	CASSDGAGRVETQYF	TGTGCCAGCAGTGACGGGGCGGGCCGGGTGGAGACCCAGTACTTC
-	TRBJ2-1	-	TRBV2	CASSEVQMMNEQFF	TGTGCCAGCAGTGAAGTCCAGATGATGAATGAGCAGTTCTTC
-	TRBJ2-7	-	TRBV14	CASSPRLAYSYEQYF	TGTGCCAGCAGCCCTCGTCTGGCCTACTCCTACGAGCAGTACTTC
-	TRBJ1-1	-	TRBV19	CASTGGVGTEAFF	TGTGCCAGCACAGGAGGTGTAGGCACTGAAGCTTTCTTT
TRBD1	TRBJ1-2	-	TRBV27	CASSKRQGYGYTF	TGTGCCAGCAGCAAAAGACAGGGCTATGGCTACACCTTC
TRBD1	TRBJ2-7	-	TRBV11-2	CASSLDRAGGTYEQYF	TGTGCCAGCAGCTTAGATCGGGCAGGGGGTACCTACGAGCAGTACTTC
-	TRBJ1-2	few	TRBV9	CASSVGGPSSYGYTF	TGTGCCAGCAGCGTAGGGGGACCGAGCAGCTATGGCTACACCTTC
TRBD2	TRBJ2-1	-	TRBV6-5	CASSGGGGSYNEQFF	TGTGCCAGCTCAGGCGGGGGGGGGTCCTACAATGAGCAGTTCTTC
TRBD1	TRBJ1-1	-	TRBV7-3	CASSPLLGQGVVNTEAFF	TGTGCCAGCAGCCCTCTGCTCGGACAGGGTGTAGTAAACACTGAAGCTTTCTTT
-	TRBJ2-7	-	TRBV27	CASGSSVYEQYF	TGTGCCAGCGGATCGTCAGTCTACGAGCAGTACTTC
TRBD2	TRBJ2-1	-	TRBV7-6	CASSFPRGGARNEQFF	TGTGCCAGCAGCTTTCCCCGCGGGGGGGCCCGCAATGAGCAGTTCTTC
TRBD2	TRBJ2-1	-	TRBV10-3	CASSLAGVGDEQFF	TGTGCCTCCTCACTAGCGGGAGTTGGCGATGAGCAGTTCTTC
-	TRBJ2-2	few	TRBV18	CASSLDPRRSGELFF	TGTGCCAGCTCCCTCGATCCCAGGAGGTCCGGGGAGCTGTTTTTT
TRBD1	TRBJ1-2	-	TRBV30	CAWGPDRQGGYTF	TGTGCCTGGGGCCCGGACAGACAGGGTGGCTACACCTTC
TRBD1	TRBJ2-7	once	TRBV5-5	CASSLGQGAYEQYF	TGTGCCAGCAGCTTAGGACAGGGGGCTTACGAGCAGTACTTC
-	TRBJ2-7	-	TRBV27	CASSRGLLYEQYF	TGTGCCAGCAGCCGGGGGCTACTATACGAGCAGTACTTC
-	TRBJ2-3	few	TRBV5-4	CASSPEVDTQYF	TGTGCCAGCAGCCCGGAGGTAGATACGCAGTATTTT
-	TRBJ2-2	-	TRBV7-6	CASSLGQTNTGELFF	TGTGCCAGCAGCTTAGGGCAGACGAACACCGGGGAGCTGTTTTTT
TRBD2	TRBJ2-2	-	TRBV2	CASGEGTRDFNTGELFF	TGTGCCAGCGGGGAGGGGACTAGAGATTTTAACACCGGGGAGCTGTTTTTT
TRBD1	TRBJ2-1	-	TRBV27	CASRPLRTGGYNEQFF	TGTGCCAGCAGACCCTTACGGACAGGGGGTTACAATGAGCAGTTCTTC
TRBD1	TRBJ2-7	-	TRBV4-1	CASSQDPAGGSSYEQYF	TGCGCCAGCAGCCAAGATCCCGCAGGGGGCAGCTCCTACGAGCAGTACTTC
-	TRBJ2-7	-	TRBV7-6	CASSLASAGSYEQYF	TGTGCCAGCAGCTTAGCATCGGCGGGCTCCTACGAGCAGTACTTC
TRBD1	TRBJ2-7	-	TRBV6-5	CASSYGQGAGEQYF	TGTGCCAGCAGTTACGGCCAGGGGGCCGGAGAGCAGTACTTC
-	TRBJ2-7	few	TRBV27	CASSFFLGGEQYF	TGTGCCAGCAGTTTTTTCCTCGGGGGCGAGCAGTACTTC
TRBD1	TRBJ2-5	-	TRBV6-5	CASSSGTGSVETQYF	TGTGCCAGCAGTTCCGGGACAGGGTCTGTCGAGACCCAGTACTTC
-	TRBJ2-3	-	TRBV7-8	CASSLDGGSTDTQYF	TGTGCCAGCAGCTTAGACGGTGGTAGCACAGATACGCAGTATTTT
-	TRBJ2-7	-	TRBV4-1	CASSQVPGPDEQYF	TGCGCCAGCAGCCAAGTTCCAGGGCCCGACGAGCAGTACTTC
-	TRBJ1-2	-	TRBV27	CASSLWASTVPDGYTF	TGTGCCAGCAGTTTGTGGGCCTCAACGGTACCGGATGGCTACACCTTC
TRBD1	TRBJ1-1	-	TRBV6-5	CASSDPQGSHEAFF	TGTGCCAGCAGTGATCCACAGGGGTCTCATGAAGCTTTCTTT
-	TRBJ2-7	-	TRBV10-3	CAISEILAVSYEQYF	TGTGCCATCAGTGAGATATTAGCAGTCTCCTACGAGCAGTACTTC
-	TRBJ2-7	medium-sized	TRBV4-1	CASSQEAGLSSYEQYF	TGCGCCAGCAGCCAAGAAGCCGGCCTAAGCTCCTACGAGCAGTACTTC
TRBD1	TRBJ1-1	-	TRBV7-8	CASSSPRDRGEAFF	TGTGCCAGCAGCTCACCCCGGGACAGGGGTGAAGCTTTCTTT
-	TRBJ1-2	-	TRBV25-1	CASSEPRGTRGYGYTF	TGTGCCAGCAGTGAGCCGCGCGGTACGAGGGGGTATGGCTACACCTTC
-	TRBJ2-7	-	TRBV6-5	CASSLLVAGSPYEQYF	TGTGCCAGCAGTTTATTGGTGGCAGGGTCGCCCTACGAGCAGTACTTC
-	TRBJ2-1	-	TRBV10-3	CAISESETSSEQFF	TGTGCCATCAGTGAGTCAGAGACTAGTTCTGAGCAGTTCTTC